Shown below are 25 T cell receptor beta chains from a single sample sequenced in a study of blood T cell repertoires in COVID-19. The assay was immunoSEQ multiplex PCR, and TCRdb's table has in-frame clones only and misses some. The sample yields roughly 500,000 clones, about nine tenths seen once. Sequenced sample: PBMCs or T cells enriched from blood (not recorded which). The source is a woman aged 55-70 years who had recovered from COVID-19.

CDR3 sequence: CASSSLPGAEDTEAFF. For the CDR3, the DNA is TGTGCCAGCAGCTCGTTGCCAGGGGCCGAGGACACTGAAGCTTTCTTT. V and J are TRBV13 and TRBJ1-1, with D possibly being TRBD1 (6 bases). The length of the CDR3 is 16 residues. Germline CDR1 reads PRHDT; CDR2 reads FYEKMQ (reference sequence). V was shortened by 4 bases and J by 3 bases, with 18 bases between the two germline ends.

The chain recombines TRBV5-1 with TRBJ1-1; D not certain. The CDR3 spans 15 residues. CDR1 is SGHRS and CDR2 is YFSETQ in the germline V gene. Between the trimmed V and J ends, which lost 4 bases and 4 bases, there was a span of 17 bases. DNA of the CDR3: TGCGCCAGCAGCCCCCTTACCGGGAGAGCCACTGAAGCTTTCTTT. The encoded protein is CASSPLTGRATEAFF.

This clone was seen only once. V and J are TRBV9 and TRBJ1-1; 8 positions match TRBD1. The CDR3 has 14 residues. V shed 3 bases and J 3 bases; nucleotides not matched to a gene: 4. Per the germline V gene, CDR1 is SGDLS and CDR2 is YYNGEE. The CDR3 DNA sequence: TGTGCCAGCAGCGAGAGGGACAGGCACACTGAAGCTTTCTTT. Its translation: CASSERDRHTEAFF.

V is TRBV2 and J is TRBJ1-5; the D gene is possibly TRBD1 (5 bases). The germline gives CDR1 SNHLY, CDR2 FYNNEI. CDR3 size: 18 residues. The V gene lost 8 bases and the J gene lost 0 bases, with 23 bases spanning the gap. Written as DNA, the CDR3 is TGTGCCAGCCGAGCGGGGACGGTAAATATCTTTAGCAATCAGCCCCAGCATTTT. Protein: CASRAGTVNIFSNQPQHF.

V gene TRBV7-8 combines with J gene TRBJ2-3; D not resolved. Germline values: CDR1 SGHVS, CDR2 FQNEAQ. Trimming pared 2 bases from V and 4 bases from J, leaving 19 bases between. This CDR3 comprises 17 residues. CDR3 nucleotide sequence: TGTGCCAGCAGCTTAAGGCGCCCGCCGCTCCAGGCAGATACGCAGTATTTT. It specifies CASSLRRPPLQADTQYF.

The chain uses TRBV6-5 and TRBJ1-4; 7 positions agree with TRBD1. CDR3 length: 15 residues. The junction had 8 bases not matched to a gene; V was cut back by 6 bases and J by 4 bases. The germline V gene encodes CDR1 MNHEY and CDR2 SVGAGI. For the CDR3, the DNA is TGTGCCAGCAGCAACCCCGGGACAGTTAATGAAAAACTGTTTTTT. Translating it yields CASSNPGTVNEKLFF.

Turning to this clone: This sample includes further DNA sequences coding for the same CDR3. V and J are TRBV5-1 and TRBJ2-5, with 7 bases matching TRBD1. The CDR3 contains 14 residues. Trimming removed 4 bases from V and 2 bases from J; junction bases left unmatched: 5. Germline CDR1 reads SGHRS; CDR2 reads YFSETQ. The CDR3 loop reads CASSLGTDQETQYF. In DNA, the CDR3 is TGCGCCAGCAGCCTAGGGACAGATCAAGAGACCCAGTACTTC.

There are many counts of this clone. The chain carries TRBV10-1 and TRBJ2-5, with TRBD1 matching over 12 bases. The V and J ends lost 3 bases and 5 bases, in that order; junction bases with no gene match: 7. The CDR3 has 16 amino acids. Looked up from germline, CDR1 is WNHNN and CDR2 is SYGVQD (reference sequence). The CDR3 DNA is TGCGCCAGCAGTGAACGCCGGGACAGGGGGCTGGAGACCCAGTACTTC. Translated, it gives CASSERRDRGLETQYF.

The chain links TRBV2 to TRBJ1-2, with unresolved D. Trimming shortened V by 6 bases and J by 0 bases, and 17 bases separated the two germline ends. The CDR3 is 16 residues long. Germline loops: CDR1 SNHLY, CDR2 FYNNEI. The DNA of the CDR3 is TGTGCCAGCAGCCAAGAGGGTGGTTCGGCTAACTATGGCTACACCTTC. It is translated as CASSQEGGSANYGYTF.

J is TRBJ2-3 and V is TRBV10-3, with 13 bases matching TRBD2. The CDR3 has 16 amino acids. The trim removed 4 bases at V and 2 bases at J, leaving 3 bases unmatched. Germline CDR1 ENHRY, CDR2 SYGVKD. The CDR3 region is CAISGGLAGNTDTQYF. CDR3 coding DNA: TGTGCCATCAGTGGGGGACTAGCGGGGAACACAGATACGCAGTATTTT.

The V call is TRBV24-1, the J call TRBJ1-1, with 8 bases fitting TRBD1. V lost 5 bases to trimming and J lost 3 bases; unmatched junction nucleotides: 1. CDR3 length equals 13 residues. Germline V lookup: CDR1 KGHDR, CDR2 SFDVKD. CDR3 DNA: TGTGCCACCAGTGGACAGGGGCACACTGAAGCTTTCTTT. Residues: CATSGQGHTEAFF.

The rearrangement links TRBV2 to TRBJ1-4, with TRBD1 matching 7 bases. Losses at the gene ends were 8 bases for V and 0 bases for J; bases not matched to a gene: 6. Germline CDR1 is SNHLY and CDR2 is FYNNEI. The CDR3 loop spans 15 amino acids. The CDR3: CASQGGLATNEKLFF. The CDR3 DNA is TGTGCCAGCCAGGGGGGACTTGCAACTAATGAAAAACTGTTTTTT.

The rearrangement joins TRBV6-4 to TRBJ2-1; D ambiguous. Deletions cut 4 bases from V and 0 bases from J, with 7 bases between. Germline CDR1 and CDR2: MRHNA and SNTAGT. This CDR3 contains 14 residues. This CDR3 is CASSVESSYNEQFF. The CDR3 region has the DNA TGTGCCAGCAGTGTGGAGAGCTCCTACAATGAGCAGTTCTTC.

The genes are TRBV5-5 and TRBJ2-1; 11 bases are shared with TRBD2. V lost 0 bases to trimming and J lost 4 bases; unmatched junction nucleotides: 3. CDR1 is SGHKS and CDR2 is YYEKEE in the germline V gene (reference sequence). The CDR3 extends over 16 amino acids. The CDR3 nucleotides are TGTGCCAGCAGCTTGGAAGGGACTAGCGGATACAATGAGCAGTTCTTC. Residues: CASSLEGTSGYNEQFF.

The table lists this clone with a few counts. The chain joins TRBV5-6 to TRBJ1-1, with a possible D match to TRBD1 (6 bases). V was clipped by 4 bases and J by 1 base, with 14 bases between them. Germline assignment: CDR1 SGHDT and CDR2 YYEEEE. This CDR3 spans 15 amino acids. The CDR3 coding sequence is TGTGCCAGCAGCCTGTTACAGGGAACGAACACTGAAGCTTTCTTT. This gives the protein CASSLLQGTNTEAFF.

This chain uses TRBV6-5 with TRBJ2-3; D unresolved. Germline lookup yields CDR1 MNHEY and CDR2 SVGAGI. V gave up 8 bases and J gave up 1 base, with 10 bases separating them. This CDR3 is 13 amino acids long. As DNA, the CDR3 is TGTGCCAGCTTTTCCCCAGGCACAGATACGCAGTATTTT. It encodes CASFSPGTDTQYF.

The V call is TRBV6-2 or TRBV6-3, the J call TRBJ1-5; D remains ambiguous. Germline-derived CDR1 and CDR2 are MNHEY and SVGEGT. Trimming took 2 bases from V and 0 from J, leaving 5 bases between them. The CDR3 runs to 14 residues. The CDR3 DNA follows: TGTGCCAGCAGTTACGGCTCTAGCAATCAGCCCCAGCATTTT. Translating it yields CASSYGSSNQPQHF.

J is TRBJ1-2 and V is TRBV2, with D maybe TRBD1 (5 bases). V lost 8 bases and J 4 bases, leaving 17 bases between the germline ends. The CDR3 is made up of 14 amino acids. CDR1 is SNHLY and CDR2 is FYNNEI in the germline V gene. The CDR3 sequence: CASERGAGVYGYTF. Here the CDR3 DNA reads TGTGCCAGCGAGAGGGGTGCGGGGGTCTATGGCTACACCTTC.

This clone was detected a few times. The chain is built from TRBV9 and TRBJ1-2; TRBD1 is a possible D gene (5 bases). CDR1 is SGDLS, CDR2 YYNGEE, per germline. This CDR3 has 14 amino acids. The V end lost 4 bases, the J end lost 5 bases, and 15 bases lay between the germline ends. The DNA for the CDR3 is TGTGCCAGCAGCCCTTCCGACAGAACATATGGCTACACCTTC. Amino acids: CASSPSDRTYGYTF.

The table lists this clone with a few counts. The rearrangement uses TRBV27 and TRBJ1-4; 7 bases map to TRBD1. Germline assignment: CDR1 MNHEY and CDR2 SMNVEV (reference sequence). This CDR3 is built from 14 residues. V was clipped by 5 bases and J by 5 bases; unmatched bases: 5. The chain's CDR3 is CASSPGTANEKLFF. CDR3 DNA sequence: TGTGCCAGCAGTCCGGGGACAGCAAATGAAAAACTGTTTTTT.

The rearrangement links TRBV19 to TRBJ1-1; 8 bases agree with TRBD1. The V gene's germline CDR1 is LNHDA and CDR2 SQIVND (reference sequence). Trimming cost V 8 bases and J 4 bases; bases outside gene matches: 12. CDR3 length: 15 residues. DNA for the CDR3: TGTGCCAGTGGGAAGTGGACAGGGAGGTTCACTGAAGCTTTCTTT. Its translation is CASGKWTGRFTEAFF.

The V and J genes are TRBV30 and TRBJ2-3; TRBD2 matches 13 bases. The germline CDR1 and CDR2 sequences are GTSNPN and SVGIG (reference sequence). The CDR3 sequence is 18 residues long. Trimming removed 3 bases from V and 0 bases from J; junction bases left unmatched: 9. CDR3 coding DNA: TGTGCCTGGAGCAAACTAGCGGGGGGGCCCCGAAGCACAGATACGCAGTATTTT. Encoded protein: CAWSKLAGGPRSTDTQYF.

Written as DNA, the CDR3 is TGTGCCAGCAGTTTTATGGAGCAGCCCCAGCATTTT. Translation: CASSFMEQPQHF. The V and J genes are TRBV12-3 or TRBV12-4 and TRBJ1-5; D is ambiguous. The ends were cut back, 3 bases at V and 7 bases at J, with 7 bases in the middle. The CDR3 contains 12 residues.

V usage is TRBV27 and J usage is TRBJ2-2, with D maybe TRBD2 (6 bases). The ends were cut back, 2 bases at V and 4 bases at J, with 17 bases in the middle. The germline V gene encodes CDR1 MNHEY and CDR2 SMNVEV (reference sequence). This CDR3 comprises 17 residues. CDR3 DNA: TGTGCCAGCAGTTTACCCCAGGGAGGTTTTATCACCGGGGAGCTGTTTTTT. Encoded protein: CASSLPQGGFITGELFF.

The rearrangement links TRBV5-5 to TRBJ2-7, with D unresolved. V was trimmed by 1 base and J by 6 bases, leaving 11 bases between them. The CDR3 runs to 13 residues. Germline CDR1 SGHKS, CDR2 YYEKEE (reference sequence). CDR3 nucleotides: TGTGCCAGCAGCTTGACGAGACAAACCGAGCAGTACGTC. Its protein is CASSLTRQTEQYV.